Following are 27 T cell receptor beta chains from one sample sequenced in a study of response to subunit inactivated influenza vaccine (dated by TCRdb to the late 2010s). Library construction relied on RT-PCR. The run used an Illumina HiSeq 2500. TCRdb trimmed the raw reads at Q25, called clones with MiXCR and kept productive beta chains. Records with the same CDR3 protein are collapsed into one entry carrying the most frequent genes and DNA. Recorded for this sample are roughly 760,000 distinct CDR3 sequences; 21% of them occurred a single time. The ten top clones hold 10% of the sample. The specimen was PBMCs from blood, collected about 5 days after vaccination. These receptors were taken from a middle-aged man who received an inactivated influenza vaccine. Donor details come from another sample of the same person, matched by shared clones.

As regards this clonotype: This may stem from a read error, because a much larger clone lies one nucleotide away. This chain uses TRBV27 with TRBJ1-6; D not certain. The CDR3 totals 14 residues. Germline V gene sequence: CDR1 MNHEY, CDR2 SMNVEV (reference sequence). Trimming removed 5 bases at V and 0 bases at J, with 5 bases between. This CDR3 reads CASSMSSYNSPLHF. In DNA form, the CDR3 reads TGTGCCAGCAGTATGAGCTCCTATAATTCACCCCTCCACTTT.

This clonotype was seen more than once but under ten times. The chain is built from TRBV27 and TRBJ2-1, with 8 bases lining up with TRBD1. This CDR3 is 14 amino acids long. The V segment lost 8 bases and the J segment 8 bases; nucleotides outside the gene matches: 11. CDR1 and CDR2 (germline): MNHEY, SMNVEV (reference sequence). This CDR3 reads CASSRTGLDYEQFF. The CDR3 nucleotides are TGTGCCAGCTCCCGGACAGGGCTCGACTATGAGCAGTTCTTC.

The V gene is TRBV7-4, the J gene TRBJ2-4; D may be TRBD2 (6 bases). Germline V gene data show CDR1 as SGHVT and CDR2 as SQSDAQ. With 3 bases removed from V and 1 base from J, the gap between germline ends came to 13 bases. There are 16 residues in the CDR3. The CDR3 loop reads CASSFAGYWAKNIQYF. CDR3 DNA: TGTGCCAGCAGCTTTGCGGGGTACTGGGCCAAAAACATTCAGTACTTC.

This clonotype was counted only a few times. This rearrangement joins TRBV29-1 to TRBJ1-1; D might be TRBD1 (5 bases). Trimming left V 1 base short and J 8 bases short, with 11 bases between. Germline-derived CDR1 and CDR2 are SQVTM and ANQGSEA. CDR3 length: 12 amino acids. CDR3: CSVEGPRGEAFF. The CDR3 DNA reads TGCAGCGTTGAAGGGCCGCGGGGGGAAGCTTTCTTT. The whole variable domain, remainder taken from reference TRBV29-1 and TRBJ1-1, is SAVISQKPSRDICQRGTSLTIQCQVDSQVTMMFWYRQQPGQSLTLIATANQGSEATYESGFVIDKFPISRPNLTFSTLTVSNMSPEDSSIYLCSVEGPRGEAFFGQGTRLTVV.

This clonotype appeared a few times. V gene TRBV20-1 combines with J gene TRBJ2-1; D is perhaps TRBD1 (5 bases). The CDR3 is 13 residues long. In germline, CDR1 is DFQATT, CDR2 SNEGSKA (reference sequence). Trimming removed 2 bases from V and 4 bases from J, with 9 bases in between. CDR3 coding DNA: TGCAGTGCTAGAAAGGGGCCATACAATGAGCAGTTCTTC. Translated, it gives CSARKGPYNEQFF.

This clonotype was detected only a few times. V gene TRBV7-9 combines with J gene TRBJ1-1; D gene uncertain. Germline assignment: CDR1 SEHNR and CDR2 FQNEAQ (reference sequence). V lost 2 bases, J lost 10 bases, and 11 bases lay in between. CDR3 length: 12 residues. The CDR3 coding sequence is TGTGCCAGCAGCTTATCGGGCCTAGGAGCTTTCTTT. Encoded protein: CASSLSGLGAFF.

The chain is built from TRBV10-3 and TRBJ2-7; D may be TRBD2 (6 bases). Per germline, CDR1 ENHRY and CDR2 SYGVKD. With 2 bases removed from V and 7 bases from J, the gap between germline ends came to 21 bases. CDR3 length: 16 residues. Here the CDR3 reads CAISEPTAGTRWEQYF. CDR3 DNA: TGTGCCATCAGTGAGCCGACCGCGGGGACCCGGTGGGAGCAGTACTTC.

Concerning this clonotype itself: One end of the junction fails to match germline, which may point to a read error. The chain recombines TRBV4-2 with TRBJ2-3; no clear D. The CDR3 loop spans 16 amino acids. Germline V CDR1 and CDR2: LGHNA, YNFKEQ. The CDR3: CASSQDMAGGTDTQYF. The CDR3 bases are TGCGCCAGCAGCCAAGATATGGCTGGGGGCACAGATACGCAGTATTTT.

The rearrangement joins TRBV20-1 to TRBJ2-7; 7 bases map to TRBD1. The junction had 3 bases not matched to a gene; V was cut back by 3 bases and J by 1 base. Germline V CDR1 and CDR2: DFQATT, SNEGSKA (reference sequence). CDR3 length: 13 amino acids. The CDR3 DNA reads TGCAGTGCTAGGACAGGGAATTCCTACGAGCAGTACTTC. Translated: CSARTGNSYEQYF.

The sample holds a few counts of this clonotype. The chain couples TRBV7-2 to TRBJ2-5; TRBD2 matches at 9 bases. Germline assignment: CDR1 SGHTA and CDR2 FQGNSA. With 0 bases clipped from V and 6 bases from J, the junction kept 5 bases outside the gene matches. The CDR3 consists of 15 residues. The CDR3 DNA follows: TGTGCCAGCAGCTTAGCTGGGGCGGGGGGGCAGACCCAGTACTTC. It encodes CASSLAGAGGQTQYF.

This chain joins TRBV7-6 and TRBJ2-5; TRBD1 or TRBD2 may be the D gene (5 bases each). Germline V CDR1 and CDR2: SGHVS, FNYEAQ. The CDR3 runs to 15 residues. Trimming shortened V by 1 base and J by 5 bases, and 14 bases separated the two germline ends. CDR3 bases: TGTGCCAGCAGCTTAGTTCCAGGGTCGGGGGAGACCCAGTACTTC. Its translation: CASSLVPGSGETQYF.

This clonotype was seen only a few times. The gene calls are TRBV11-2 and TRBJ1-4; 9 nucleotides line up with TRBD1. Looked up from germline, CDR1 is SGHAT and CDR2 is FQNNGV. V was clipped by 6 bases and J by 8 bases; unmatched bases: 4. CDR3 length equals 13 residues. Here the CDR3 DNA reads TGTGCCAGCAGACAGGGGGCACGGGAAAAACTGTTTTTT. It encodes CASRQGAREKLFF.

This clonotype came up many times. As DNA, the CDR3 is TGTGCCAGCAGTTTAGGCAGCGGGAGTATGTATGAGCAGTTCTTC. It specifies CASSLGSGSMYEQFF. The chain couples TRBV12-3 or TRBV12-4 to TRBJ2-1; 8 bases align to TRBD2. The CDR3 covers 15 residues. After removal of 1 base from V and 8 bases from J, the junction contained 7 bases not matched to a gene.

The chain uses TRBV12-3 or TRBV12-4 and TRBJ2-2, with D perhaps matching TRBD2 (7 bases). The CDR3 has 13 amino acids. Trimming pared 6 bases from V and 7 bases from J, leaving 12 bases between. CDR3 region: CASSTGRVGELFF. The CDR3, as DNA: TGTGCCAGCAGCACAGGGAGGGTCGGGGAGCTGTTTTTT.

In this sample, this clonotype turned up a few times. The gene calls are TRBV7-8 and TRBJ2-7, with TRBD1 matching over 9 bases. The V and J ends lost 2 bases and 2 bases, in that order; junction bases with no gene match: 7. Germline V gene data show CDR1 as SGHVS and CDR2 as FQNEAQ. The CDR3 loop spans 16 amino acids. The CDR3 DNA follows: TGTGCCAGCAGCTTATATTCCGGGACAGGGACCTACGAGCAGTACTTC. The encoded protein is CASSLYSGTGTYEQYF. The full variable domain, completed using reference TRBV7-8 and TRBJ2-7, is GAGVSQSPRYKVAKRGQDVALRCDPISGHVSLFWYQQALGQGPEFLTYFQNEAQLDKSGLPSDRFFAERPEGSVSTLKIQRTQQEDSAVYLCASSLYSGTGTYEQYFGPGTRLTVT.

The chain combines TRBV18 with TRBJ2-1; D gene ambiguous. This CDR3 has 14 residues. V gave up 0 bases and J gave up 9 bases, with 12 bases separating them. The germline V gene encodes CDR1 KGHSH and CDR2 LQKENI. CDR3 in DNA: TGTGCCAGCTCACCACCGAACCAAATGGGTGAGCAGTTCTTC. Its translation is CASSPPNQMGEQFF.

This clonotype was seen a few times. The chain combines TRBV7-9 with TRBJ2-3; D is undetermined. Between the trimmed V and J ends, which lost 3 bases and 4 bases, there was a span of 8 bases. CDR1 SEHNR and CDR2 FQNEAQ come from the germline V gene (reference sequence). The CDR3 spans 13 residues. In DNA form, the CDR3 reads TGTGCCAGCAGCTTCGGTAGTTCAGATACGCAGTATTTT. Protein: CASSFGSSDTQYF.

V and J are TRBV7-9 and TRBJ2-1; D is unclear. V dropped 5 bases and J dropped 6 bases, with 11 bases sitting between them. This CDR3 has 13 residues. The germline V gene has CDR1 SEHNR and CDR2 FQNEAQ (reference sequence). The CDR3, as DNA: TGTGCCAGCAGCGAGAGGTGGCTCAATGAGCAGTTCTTC. This sequence encodes CASSERWLNEQFF.

This clonotype turned up a few times. The chain couples TRBV6-2 or TRBV6-3 to TRBJ2-4; D possibly matches TRBD1 or TRBD2 (5 bases each). The CDR3 has 18 amino acids. V was cut by 3 bases and J by 3 bases, with 21 bases left in between. The V gene's germline CDR1 is MNHEY and CDR2 SVGEGT. CDR3 residues: CASSYRRGPNFVKNIQYF. Here the CDR3 DNA reads TGTGCCAGCAGTTATCGACGGGGCCCCAATTTCGTCAAAAACATTCAGTACTTC.

The chain is built from TRBV5-6 and TRBJ2-2; tentatively, D is TRBD2 (5 bases). The germline V and J ends were trimmed by 5 bases and 5 bases, with 7 bases remaining between them. The V gene's germline CDR1 is SGHDT and CDR2 YYEEEE. The length of the CDR3 is 12 residues. The CDR3 nucleotides are TGTGCCAGCAGATGGGAGACCGGGGAGCTGTTTTTT. Its translation is CASRWETGELFF.

This clonotype was observed a few times. The chain uses TRBV11-2 and TRBJ2-1, with 14 bases lining up with TRBD2. The CDR3 is 19 residues long. Germline V gives CDR1 SGHAT, CDR2 FQNNGV. J was trimmed by 7 bases and V by 5 bases; bases with no gene match: 16. As DNA, the CDR3 is TGTGCCAGCAGCCGGAGACCCGGGACTAGCGGGAGCCATAGAAATGAGCAGTTCTTC. Protein sequence: CASSRRPGTSGSHRNEQFF.

The rearrangement links TRBV20-1 to TRBJ2-1; no firm D call. Germline CDR1 reads DFQATT; CDR2 reads SNEGSKA (reference sequence). CDR3 size: 13 residues. Trimming cost V 5 bases and J 3 bases, with 11 bases left between them. The CDR3 region is CSAGKASYNEQFF. The CDR3 nucleotides read TGCAGTGCTGGTAAGGCCAGCTACAATGAGCAGTTCTTC.

The chain uses TRBV28 and TRBJ2-1; D gene ambiguous. Germline lookup yields CDR1 MDHEN and CDR2 SYDVKM. The CDR3 totals 13 residues. The V and J ends lost 5 bases and 6 bases respectively, with 11 bases between them. As DNA, the CDR3 is TGTGCCAGCAGTCCCCCTTCCCCCAATGAGCAGTTCTTC. Its translation is CASSPPSPNEQFF.

This clonotype occurred a few times. The DNA for the CDR3 is TGTGCCAGCAGCCCCGGAAGACCATGGGACACTGAAGCTTTCTTT. This encodes CASSPGRPWDTEAFF. This chain joins TRBV12-3 or TRBV12-4 and TRBJ1-1; D is ambiguous. The CDR3 contains 15 residues. Between the trimmed V and J ends, which lost 6 bases and 3 bases, there was a span of 17 bases.

The chain carries TRBV6-1 and TRBJ1-3; D is perhaps TRBD1 (6 bases). The CDR3 is 15 residues long. Germline V CDR1 and CDR2: MNHNS, SASEGT. V lost 5 bases to trimming and J lost 0 bases, with 11 bases between them. The CDR3 DNA follows: TGTGCCAGCAGTCCAAGACAGGCCTCTGGAAACACCATATATTTT. This encodes CASSPRQASGNTIYF.

Only a few counts were recorded for this clonotype. This chain links TRBV6-5 with TRBJ2-2; unclear D gene. The V end lost 6 bases, the J end lost 5 bases, and 7 bases lay between the germline ends. The CDR3 covers 12 residues. CDR1 and CDR2 from the germline V gene are MNHEY and SVGAGI. The DNA for the CDR3 is TGTGCCAGCAGCGCCTTGACCGGGGAGCTGTTTTTT. Translated: CASSALTGELFF.

The genes are TRBV12-3 or TRBV12-4 and TRBJ1-5, with D maybe TRBD1 (5 bases). Trimming took 9 bases from V and 2 from J, leaving 26 bases between them. This CDR3 comprises 18 residues. The CDR3 DNA is TGTGCCAGGGGGGTTACCCGGGGAAACAATTGGGGCAATCAGCCCCAGCATTTT. This encodes CARGVTRGNNWGNQPQHF.